This TCR beta chain stems from a study of blood T cell repertoires in COVID-19. Losses at the gene ends were 2 bases for V and 2 bases for J; bases not matched to a gene: 13. From germline, CDR1 is SEHNR and CDR2 FQNEAQ (reference sequence). The CDR3 loop spans 18 amino acids. Repertoires were generated with immunoSEQ multiplex PCR, while TCRdb's copy carries only in-frame clones and drops some. The data show roughly 700,000 clones, with about nine tenths seen just once and roughly 0.25% held by the top ten. The specimen sequenced was peripheral blood. The chain couples TRBV7-9 to TRBJ1-2; 8 bases match TRBD1. This clonotype originated in a woman aged 18-29 years with acute or convalescent COVID-19. This CDR3 reads CASSLSSRQGLPNYGYTF. DNA for the CDR3: TGTGCCAGCAGCTTAAGTTCGCGACAGGGGCTACCGAACTATGGCTACACCTTC.